This record looks at one T cell receptor (beta chain) sequence and its context. J lost 9 bases, V lost 4 bases, and 16 bases had no gene match. The germline gives CDR1 MDHEN, CDR2 SYDVKM. CDR3 length: 18 amino acids. The sample originates from a study of T cells in Graves' hyperthyroidism and ophthalmopathy. RNA transcripts provided the source from which TCR beta CDR3 regions were amplified. Researchers ran a first-round RT-PCR on the TCR CDR3 using the HTBI primer set. A single record per CDR3 protein comes from TCRdb applying MiXCR to the multiplex PCR reads. The table shows hundreds of thousands of distinct CDR3 sequences, with around 20% occurring only once.

Specimen: blood. This clonotype was sampled from a man aged 25-40 years with Graves' ophthalmopathy. The V and J genes are TRBV28 and TRBJ2-1, with 12 positions matching TRBD1. CDR3 sequence: CASSSYSMGQGARGEQFF. The CDR3 DNA is TGTGCCAGCAGTTCGTATAGTATGGGACAGGGGGCGCGAGGTGAGCAGTTCTTC.